Below, 24 T cell receptor beta chains from the same sample are listed, as sequenced in a study of molecular identifiers for immune sequencing clone quantification. One entry per CDR3 protein, called by TCRdb with MiXCR from the PCR reads. The sample includes 300,000 to 400,000 distinct CDR3 sequences, roughly a quarter of them seen just once. The specimen was naive CD8+ T cells from blood, with Jurkat cell RNA spiked in. Described subset: FACS-sorted CD8+CD4-CCR7+CD45RA+ naive T cells. These receptors were taken from a human donor in good health. Some libraries in this study had Jurkat cell RNA spiked in.

A remark on this clonotype: A much larger clone sits a single nucleotide away, making a read error possible. The CDR3 sequence is CASSLASYFTDTQYF. The CDR3, as DNA: TGTGCCAGCAGCTTGGCTAGTTACTTCACAGATACGCAGTATTTT. This chain links TRBV7-6 with TRBJ2-3; D remains ambiguous. Trimming removed 3 bases from V and 2 bases from J, with 12 bases in between. From germline, CDR1 is SGHVS and CDR2 FNYEAQ. The CDR3 sequence is 15 residues long.

To note about this clonotype: Germline is not matched at one junction end, which may reflect a read error. This rearrangement joins TRBV13 to TRBJ2-3; D possibly matches TRBD1 or TRBD2 (5 bases each). The CDR3 has 13 residues. The V gene's germline CDR1 is PRHDT and CDR2 FYEKMQ (reference sequence). Here the CDR3 reads CASSRGATDTRYF. The DNA for the CDR3 is TGTGCCAGCAGCAGAGGGGCCACAGATACGCGGTATTTT.

This clonotype was seen more than once but under ten times. The chain couples TRBV7-2 to TRBJ2-7, with 13 bases that match TRBD2. Germline-derived CDR1 and CDR2 are SGHTA and FQGNSA. With 6 bases clipped from V and 4 bases from J, the junction kept 3 bases outside the gene matches. This CDR3 has 14 amino acids. The CDR3 DNA reads TGTGCCAGCAGTACTAGCGGGGGGGGGTACGAGCAGTACTTC. Protein sequence: CASSTSGGGYEQYF.

This clonotype was seen ten or more times. V usage is TRBV24-1 and J usage is TRBJ2-3, with a weak D call TRBD2 (6 bases). Germline V lookup: CDR1 KGHDR, CDR2 SFDVKD. This CDR3 is built from 16 residues. V lost 6 bases and J lost 2, with 17 bases in between. The CDR3 region has the DNA TGTGCCACCAGTCCGGGGGAGCGAGGGATCACAGATACGCAGTATTTT. Translated, it gives CATSPGERGITDTQYF.

The chain employs TRBV12-3 or TRBV12-4 and TRBJ1-1; TRBD1 might be the D (6 bases). The CDR3 extends over 15 amino acids. V gave up 6 bases and J gave up 0 bases, with 14 bases separating them. CDR3 sequence: CASSPIQGLNTEAFF. CDR3 coding DNA: TGTGCCAGCAGCCCCATACAGGGCCTGAACACTGAAGCTTTCTTT.

A remark on this clonotype: A much larger clone sits a single nucleotide away, making a read error possible. The rearrangement links TRBV9 to TRBJ2-3; 11 positions agree with TRBD2. In germline, CDR1 is SGDLS, CDR2 YYNGEE. CDR3 length: 16 residues. The chain's CDR3 is CASSGLTSGAVDTRYF. CDR3 sequence (DNA): TGTGCCAGCAGCGGGCTGACTAGCGGGGCCGTCGATACGCGGTATTTT.

This clonotype was seen ten or more times. V and J are TRBV7-9 and TRBJ2-2; 7 nucleotides agree with TRBD2. Trimming cost V 3 bases and J 3 bases; bases outside gene matches: 1. CDR3 length: 14 amino acids. CDR1 is SEHNR, CDR2 FQNEAQ, per germline (reference sequence). The CDR3 DNA sequence: TGTGCCAGCAGCTTTCTAGCGGACACCGGGGAGCTGTTTTTT. It specifies CASSFLADTGELFF.

The chain employs TRBV7-6 and TRBJ2-3; 14 positions agree with TRBD2. This CDR3 is 19 amino acids long. Germline CDR1 is SGHVS and CDR2 is FNYEAQ. J lost 2 bases, V lost 1 base, and 8 bases had no gene match. CDR3 coding DNA: TGTGCCAGCAGCTTAGACCGACTAGCGGGGGGGCTGGCCACAGATACGCAGTATTTT. It is translated as CASSLDRLAGGLATDTQYF.

Comments on this clonotype: This may stem from a read error, because a much larger clone lies one nucleotide away. Here the CDR3 omits its conserved ending phenylalanine or tryptophan, so a read error is the likely source. The chain has TRBV11-2 and TRBJ2-1; TRBD1 matches 9 bases. The CDR3 is 15 amino acids. CDR1 and CDR2 (germline): SGHAT, FQNNGV. The junction had 7 bases not matched to a gene; V was cut back by 5 bases and J by 5 bases. The CDR3 DNA reads TGTGCCAGCAGCCAAACAGGGGGCTTCGACAATGAGCAGTTCATC. It is translated as CASSQTGGFDNEQFI.

This clonotype was seen more than once but under ten times. V and J are TRBV9 and TRBJ1-6, with D possibly matching TRBD1 (6 bases). Germline V gives CDR1 SGDLS, CDR2 YYNGEE. V was shortened by 0 bases and J by 7 bases, with 17 bases between the two germline ends. The CDR3 is 17 residues long. CDR3 region: CASSVDGRTDLNSPLHF. The CDR3 DNA follows: TGTGCCAGCAGCGTAGACGGGCGGACAGACCTAAATTCACCCCTCCACTTT.

The gene calls are TRBV27 and TRBJ1-1; 7 bases match TRBD1. J gave up 8 bases and V 9 bases, and 12 bases lay outside the gene matches. This CDR3 comprises 13 residues. Germline CDR1 MNHEY, CDR2 SMNVEV (reference sequence). CDR3 residues: CASYRGGYREAFF. DNA for the CDR3: TGTGCCAGTTATCGAGGGGGCTATAGGGAAGCTTTCTTT.

In regard to this clonotype: The final CDR3 position lacks the conserved phenylalanine or tryptophan, pointing to a likely read error. The V gene is TRBV7-9, the J gene TRBJ2-7; 10 bases match TRBD1. The germline V gene encodes CDR1 SEHNR and CDR2 FQNEAQ (reference sequence). With 7 bases clipped from V and 0 bases from J, the junction kept 12 bases outside the gene matches. The CDR3 extends over 17 amino acids. In DNA, the CDR3 is TGTGCCAGCAACTCCCGGGACAGGGGTAACTCCTCCTACGAGCAGTACCTC. Its translation is CASNSRDRGNSSYEQYL.

A word on this clonotype: Just one base apart from a much larger clone, this may be a read error. This chain links TRBV28 with TRBJ2-7; TRBD2 matches 9 bases. The V gene's germline CDR1 is MDHEN and CDR2 SYDVKM. CDR3 length: 13 residues. The CDR3 is CAGSLAGEAEQYF. The CDR3, as DNA: TGTGCCGGCAGTTTAGCGGGAGAAGCCGAGCAGTACTTC. The whole variable domain, filled in from reference TRBV28 and TRBJ2-7, reads DVKVTQSSRYLVKRTGEKVFLECVQDMDHENMFWYRQDPGLGLRLIYFSYDVKMKEKGDIPEGYSVSREKKERFSLILESASTNQTSMYLCAGSLAGEAEQYFGPGTRLTVT.

This clonotype was recorded many times. The CDR3 loop reads CASSRRAADNQPQHF. The DNA of the CDR3 is TGTGCCAGTAGTCGCAGGGCGGCTGACAATCAGCCCCAGCATTTT. This chain uses TRBV19 with TRBJ1-5; the D gene is possibly TRBD1 (5 bases). Germline V gives CDR1 LNHDA, CDR2 SQIVND (reference sequence). With 5 bases removed from V and 3 bases from J, the gap between germline ends came to 14 bases. This CDR3 comprises 15 residues.

This clonotype was seen ten or more times. This rearrangement joins TRBV13 to TRBJ2-3; possible D gene TRBD2, 5 bases. Deletions cut 5 bases from V and 6 bases from J, with 9 bases between. The V gene's germline CDR1 is PRHDT and CDR2 FYEKMQ (reference sequence). This CDR3 is built from 12 residues. CDR3 sequence reads: CASSRTGDTQYF. In DNA form, the CDR3 reads TGTGCCAGCAGCAGGACTGGGGATACGCAGTATTTT.

This clonotype was seen many times. The V gene is TRBV9, the J gene TRBJ2-2; D ambiguous. CDR1 is SGDLS, CDR2 YYNGEE, per germline. The CDR3 is 13 residues long. V lost 3 bases and J lost 0, with 3 bases in between. CDR3 nucleotides: TGTGCCAGCAGCGGGACGAACACCGGGGAGCTGTTTTTT. Protein product: CASSGTNTGELFF.

This clonotype was found many times. The chain joins TRBV7-9 to TRBJ1-2; D remains unclear. Germline CDR1 reads SEHNR; CDR2 reads FQNEAQ (reference sequence). Trimming left V 5 bases short and J 4 bases short, with 14 bases between. The CDR3 sequence is 14 residues long. The CDR3 here is CASSPRHWGYGYTF. The CDR3 bases are TGTGCCAGCAGCCCTAGACACTGGGGCTATGGCTACACCTTC.

This clonotype has just a few counts. The chain uses TRBV30 and TRBJ2-3, with D tentatively TRBD2 (6 bases). Trimming removed 2 bases at V and 2 bases at J, with 11 bases between. Germline lookup yields CDR1 GTSNPN and CDR2 SVGIG (reference sequence). The CDR3 runs to 14 residues. CDR3 DNA sequence: TGTGCCTGGAGTTTTAGCGGAAACACAGATACGCAGTATTTT. Translated, it gives CAWSFSGNTDTQYF. Variable domain in full (rest from reference TRBV30 and TRBJ2-3): SQTIHQWPATLVQPVGSPLSLECTVEGTSNPNLYWYRQAAGRGLQLLFYSVGIGQISSEVPQNLSASRPQDRQFILSSKKLLLSDSGFYLCAWSFSGNTDTQYFGPGTRLTVL.

This clonotype was counted a few times. The chain employs TRBV6-5 and TRBJ2-5; D gene uncertain. Trimming cost V 4 bases and J 2 bases, with 17 bases left between them. The CDR3 loop spans 16 amino acids. Per germline, CDR1 MNHEY and CDR2 SVGAGI. In DNA form, the CDR3 reads TGTGCCAGCAGTTTTGGGCTCGGACCGATGCAAGAGACCCAGTACTTC. Its translation: CASSFGLGPMQETQYF.

This clonotype was seen a handful of times. The J gene is TRBJ2-7, the V gene TRBV5-4; perhaps TRBD2 as D (5 bases). V was cut by 0 bases and J by 3 bases, with 13 bases left in between. There are 15 residues in the CDR3. Germline values: CDR1 SGHNT, CDR2 YYREEE (reference sequence). In DNA form, the CDR3 reads TGTGCCAGCAGCTTGGCGGAGCGGAGGAACTACGAGCAGTACTTC. Encoded protein: CASSLAERRNYEQYF. The complete variable domain, with remaining parts taken from reference TRBV5-4 and TRBJ2-7, reads ETGVTQSPTHLIKTRGQQVTLRCSSQSGHNTVSWYQQALGQGPQFIFQYYREEENGRGNFPPRFSGLQFPNYSSELNVNALELDDSALYLCASSLAERRNYEQYFGPGTRLTVT.

This clonotype was seen many times. The J gene is TRBJ1-4, the V gene TRBV29-1; 10 positions agree with TRBD1. Germline V gene data show CDR1 as SQVTM and CDR2 as ANQGSEA. V dropped 7 bases and J dropped 6; count of bases not matched to a gene: 8. The CDR3 runs to 14 residues. The CDR3 DNA is TGCAGCGCCGACGGACAGGGGGGAGATGAAAAACTGTTTTTT. As protein: CSADGQGGDEKLFF.

The chain has TRBV27 and TRBJ2-3; the D is unclear. CDR3 length: 16 residues. The V gene lost 1 base and the J gene lost 0 bases, with 11 bases spanning the gap. Germline-derived CDR1 and CDR2 are MNHEY and SMNVEV (reference sequence). The CDR3 is CASSLLSPHSTDTQYF. The CDR3 nucleotides are TGTGCCAGCAGTTTATTGTCGCCTCATAGCACAGATACGCAGTATTTT.

This clonotype was detected ten times or more. This chain joins TRBV4-2 and TRBJ2-7, with 11 bases lining up with TRBD2. Losses at the gene ends were 4 bases for V and 2 bases for J; bases not matched to a gene: 7. The CDR3 is 16 amino acids. The germline CDR1 and CDR2 sequences are LGHNA and YNFKEQ. The CDR3: CASSPTSSGGTYEQYF. The CDR3 DNA sequence: TGTGCCAGCAGCCCCACCTCTAGCGGGGGGACCTACGAGCAGTACTTC.

There are many counts of this clonotype. The J gene is TRBJ1-2, the V gene TRBV3-1; D is undetermined. Germline-derived CDR1 and CDR2 are LGHDT and YNNKEL (reference sequence). The V gene lost 0 bases and the J gene lost 4 bases, with 6 bases spanning the gap. This CDR3 is 13 amino acids long. CDR3 DNA sequence: TGTGCCAGCAGCCAAGATGCCCGCTATGGCTACACCTTC. This encodes CASSQDARYGYTF.